This T cell receptor (beta chain) was observed in a study of blood T cell repertoires in COVID-19. The wider study: T cells, B-cell-depleted T cells, or PBMCs provided the cDNA or gDNA that served as material.

The age range of participants was about 18 to 89 years, with residence in about two dozen US areas. Participant reports of clinical history set cohort assignment. Profiled with immunoSEQ multiplex PCR; TCRdb holds only in-frame clones, not every one. Of roughly 76,000 clones listed, about 89% are singletons. The CDR3 length is 16 residues. Germline V gene data show CDR1 as SGHNT and CDR2 as YENEEA. Unmatched junction bases numbered 8, after V lost 5 bases and J lost 0 bases. The clonotype comes from a woman aged 45-65 years with acute COVID-19. The chain joins TRBV11-3 to TRBJ1-1; 8 bases agree with TRBD1. The sequenced material came from PBMCs or T cells enriched from blood (not recorded which). CDR3 bases: TGTGCCAGCAGCCCTTGGACAGGGAAAATGAACACTGAAGCTTTCTTT. Its translation is CASSPWTGKMNTEAFF. Full variable domain (missing parts from reference TRBV11-3 and TRBJ1-1): EAGVVQSPRYKIIEKKQPVAFWCNPISGHNTLYWYLQNLGQGPELLIRYENEEAVDDSQLPKDRFSAERLKGVDSTLKIQPAELGDSAVYLCASSPWTGKMNTEAFFGQGTRLTVV.